These 9 T cell receptor beta chains originate from one sample sequenced in a study of cytomegalovirus exposure and HLA in healthy donors. Use of 60 Vbeta and 13 Jbeta primers characterized the PCR. Profiled with immunoSEQ multiplex PCR; TCRdb holds only in-frame clones, not every one. The sample shows about 69,000 clones, roughly 71% of them seen only once. Sequencing was done on a sample of PBMCs. Receptors originate from an older woman in good health and CMV-seropositive.

The CDR3 loop is CASSVSTSGSSYNEQFF. CDR3 DNA: TGTGCCAGCAGCGTATCCACTAGCGGGAGTTCCTACAATGAGCAGTTCTTC. The chain combines TRBV9 with TRBJ2-1; 11 bases agree with TRBD2. Germline assignment: CDR1 SGDLS and CDR2 YYNGEE. The CDR3 loop spans 17 amino acids. Trimming took 1 base from V and 1 from J; bases not matched to a gene: 4.

V gene TRBV19 combines with J gene TRBJ2-3, with 7 bases aligning to TRBD2. In germline, CDR1 is LNHDA, CDR2 SQIVND (reference sequence). There are 15 residues in the CDR3. V was clipped by 3 bases and J by 7 bases; unmatched bases: 10. The CDR3 region has the DNA TGTGCCAGTAGTATGGCAGCCTTAGGGACTAATACGCAGTATTTT. Amino acids: CASSMAALGTNTQYF.

The V gene is TRBV5-1, the J gene TRBJ1-4; D unresolved. Between the trimmed V and J ends, which lost 6 bases and 6 bases, there was a span of 18 bases. Per germline, CDR1 SGHRS and CDR2 YFSETQ. The CDR3 is 15 residues long. CDR3 nucleotides: TGCGCCAGCACCCGCGACGGGAGGGAGGATGAAAAACTGTTTTTT. Translated: CASTRDGREDEKLFF.

Note on this clone: The conserved closing phenylalanine or tryptophan is absent in this CDR3, likely reflecting a read error. No DNA is shown, since the ends of the CDR3 on it are uncertain; the CDR3 is the one TCRdb lists. The chain carries TRBV2 and TRBJ1-1; the table calls TRBD1, which could not be checked here. Germline-derived CDR1 and CDR2 are SNHLY and FYNNEI. Ends included, the CDR3 has 14 residues. CDR3: CASSDGRMNTEALV.

The V and J genes are TRBV5-1 and TRBJ2-3; D gene ambiguous. This CDR3 contains 15 residues. CDR1 is SGHRS, CDR2 YFSETQ, per germline. Trimming removed 0 bases at V and 0 bases at J, with 8 bases between. The CDR3 loop reads CASSLEAPSTDTQYF. Written as DNA, the CDR3 is TGCGCCAGCAGCTTGGAAGCGCCTAGCACAGATACGCAGTATTTT.

The chain's CDR3 is CASSATGLTEAFF. CDR3 DNA sequence: TGTGCCAGCAGCGCGACAGGGCTCACTGAAGCTTTCTTT. V usage is TRBV9 and J usage is TRBJ1-1, with 7 bases that match TRBD1. The CDR3 has 13 amino acids. Germline V lookup: CDR1 SGDLS, CDR2 YYNGEE. The V segment lost 3 bases and the J segment 4 bases; nucleotides outside the gene matches: 3.

The sample holds a few counts of this clone. V gene TRBV6-5 combines with J gene TRBJ2-3; D remains ambiguous. The CDR3 consists of 12 residues. Germline CDR1 reads MNHEY; CDR2 reads SVGAGI. V shed 4 bases and J shed 1 base, with 3 bases lying between them. The CDR3 is CASSSGTDTQYF. CDR3 nucleotides: TGTGCCAGCAGTTCGGGCACAGATACGCAGTATTTT.

The genes are TRBV7-6 and TRBJ1-1; D uncertain. The CDR3 has 13 residues. The V gene's germline CDR1 is SGHVS and CDR2 FNYEAQ. V was pared by 5 bases and J by 3 bases, with 10 bases between. In DNA, the CDR3 is TGTGCCAGCAGCCCACGACACCACACTGAAGCTTTCTTT. Translated, it gives CASSPRHHTEAFF.

The gene calls are TRBV14 and TRBJ1-2; D not resolved. V gave up 1 base and J gave up 2 bases, with 5 bases separating them. Germline CDR1 and CDR2: SGHDN and FVKESK. CDR3 length equals 13 residues. CDR3 loop: CASSQVYNYGYTF. The CDR3 DNA sequence: TGTGCCAGCAGCCAAGTCTACAACTATGGCTACACCTTC.